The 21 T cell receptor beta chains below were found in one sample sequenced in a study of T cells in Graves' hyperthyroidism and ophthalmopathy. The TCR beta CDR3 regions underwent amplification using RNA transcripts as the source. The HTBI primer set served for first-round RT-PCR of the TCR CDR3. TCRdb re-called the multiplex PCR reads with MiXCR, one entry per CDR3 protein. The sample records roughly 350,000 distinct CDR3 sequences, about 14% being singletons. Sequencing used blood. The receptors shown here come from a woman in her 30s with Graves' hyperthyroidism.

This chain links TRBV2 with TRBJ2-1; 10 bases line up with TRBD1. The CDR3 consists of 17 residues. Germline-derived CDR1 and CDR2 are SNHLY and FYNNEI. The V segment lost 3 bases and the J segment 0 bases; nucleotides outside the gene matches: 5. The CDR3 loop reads CASSDTRDRGSYNEQFF. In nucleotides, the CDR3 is TGTGCCAGCAGTGACACCCGGGACAGGGGCTCCTACAATGAGCAGTTCTTC.

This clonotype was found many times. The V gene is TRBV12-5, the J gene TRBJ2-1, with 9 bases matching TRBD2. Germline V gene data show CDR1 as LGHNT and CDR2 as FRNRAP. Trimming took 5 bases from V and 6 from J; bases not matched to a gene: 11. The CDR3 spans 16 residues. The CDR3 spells CASGQAFAGGLNEQFF. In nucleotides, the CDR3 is TGTGCTAGTGGTCAAGCCTTTGCGGGAGGGCTCAATGAGCAGTTCTTC.

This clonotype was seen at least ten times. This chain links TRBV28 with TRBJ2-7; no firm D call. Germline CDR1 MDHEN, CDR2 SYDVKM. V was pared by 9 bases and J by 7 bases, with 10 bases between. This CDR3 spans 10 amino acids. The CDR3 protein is CASHLREQYF. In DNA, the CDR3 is TGTGCCAGTCACCTGCGTGAGCAGTACTTC.

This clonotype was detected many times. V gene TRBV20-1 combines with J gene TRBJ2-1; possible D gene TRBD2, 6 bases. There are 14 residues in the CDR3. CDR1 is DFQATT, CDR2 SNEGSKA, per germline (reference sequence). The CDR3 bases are TGCAGGGGCGGGGACCCGAGCTCCTACAATGAGCAGTTCTTC. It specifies CRGGDPSSYNEQFF.

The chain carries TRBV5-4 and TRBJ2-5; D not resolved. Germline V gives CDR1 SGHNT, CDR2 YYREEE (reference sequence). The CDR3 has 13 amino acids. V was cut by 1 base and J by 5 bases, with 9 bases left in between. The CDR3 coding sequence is TGTGCCAGCAGCTTGTCGGCGTTGGAGACCCAGTACTTC. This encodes CASSLSALETQYF.

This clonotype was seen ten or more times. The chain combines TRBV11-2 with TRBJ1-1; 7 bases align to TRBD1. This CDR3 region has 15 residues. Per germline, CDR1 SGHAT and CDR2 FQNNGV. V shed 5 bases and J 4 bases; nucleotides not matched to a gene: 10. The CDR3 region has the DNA TGTGCCAGCAGCCCCACGAGGGGGCTCGGCACTGAAGCTTTCTTT. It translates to CASSPTRGLGTEAFF.

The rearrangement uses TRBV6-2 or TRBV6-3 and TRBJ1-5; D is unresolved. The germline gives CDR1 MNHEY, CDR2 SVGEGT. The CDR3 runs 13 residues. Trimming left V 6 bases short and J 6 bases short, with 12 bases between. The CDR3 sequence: CASRARVTQPQHF. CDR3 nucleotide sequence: TGTGCCAGCAGGGCAAGGGTTACTCAGCCCCAGCATTTT.

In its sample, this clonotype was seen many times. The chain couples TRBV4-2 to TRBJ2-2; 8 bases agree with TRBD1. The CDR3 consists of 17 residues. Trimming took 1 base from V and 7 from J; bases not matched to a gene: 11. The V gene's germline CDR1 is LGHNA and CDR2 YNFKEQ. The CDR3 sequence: CASSQVLVGQGVGELFF. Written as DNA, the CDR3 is TGTGCCAGCAGCCAAGTTCTCGTCGGACAGGGAGTCGGGGAGCTGTTTTTT.

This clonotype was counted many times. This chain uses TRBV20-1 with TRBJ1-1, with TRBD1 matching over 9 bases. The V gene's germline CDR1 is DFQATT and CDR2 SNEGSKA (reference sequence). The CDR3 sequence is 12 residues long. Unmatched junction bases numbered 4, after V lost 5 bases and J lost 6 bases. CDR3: CSAGQGTAEAFF. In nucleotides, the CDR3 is TGCAGTGCTGGACAGGGGACAGCTGAAGCTTTCTTT.

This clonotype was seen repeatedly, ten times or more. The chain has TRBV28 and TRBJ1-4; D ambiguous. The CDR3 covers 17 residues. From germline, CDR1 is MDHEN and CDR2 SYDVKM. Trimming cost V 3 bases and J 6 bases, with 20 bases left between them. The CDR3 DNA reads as TGTGCCAGCAGTTTCCCACGAGGTGGGCGGTTCGATGAAAAACTGTTTTTT. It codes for CASSFPRGGRFDEKLFF.

The CDR3 region has the DNA TGCGCCAGCAGTTTCGAAGGGACTAGCTATCGGTTCTTC. This encodes CASSFEGTSYRFF. The chain is built from TRBV10-1 and TRBJ2-1, with 9 bases aligning to TRBD2. Unmatched junction bases numbered 11, after V lost 5 bases and J lost 15 bases. CDR1 and CDR2 (germline): WNHNN, SYGVQD (reference sequence). The CDR3 spans 13 residues.

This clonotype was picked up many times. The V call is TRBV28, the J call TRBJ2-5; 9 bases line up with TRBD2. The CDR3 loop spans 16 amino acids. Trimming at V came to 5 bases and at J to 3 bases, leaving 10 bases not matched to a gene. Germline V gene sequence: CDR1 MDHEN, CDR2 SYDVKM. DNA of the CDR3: TGTGCCAGCAGTCCTACCGAGATAGCGGGGGAAGAGACCCAGTACTTC. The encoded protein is CASSPTEIAGEETQYF. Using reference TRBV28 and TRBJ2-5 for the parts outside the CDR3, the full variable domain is DVKVTQSSRYLVKRTGEKVFLECVQDMDHENMFWYRQDPGLGLRLIYFSYDVKMKEKGDIPEGYSVSREKKERFSLILESASTNQTSMYLCASSPTEIAGEETQYFGPGTRLLVL.

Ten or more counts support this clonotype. CDR3 amino acids: CASSWDFTDTQYF. Written as DNA, the CDR3 is TGTGCCAGCAGTTGGGACTTCACAGATACGCAGTATTTT. This sequence joins TRBV28 and TRBJ2-3, with a possible D match to TRBD2 (6 bases). The V gene's germline CDR1 is MDHEN and CDR2 SYDVKM. V lost 4 bases and J 2 bases, leaving 7 bases between the germline ends. The CDR3 is 13 amino acids.

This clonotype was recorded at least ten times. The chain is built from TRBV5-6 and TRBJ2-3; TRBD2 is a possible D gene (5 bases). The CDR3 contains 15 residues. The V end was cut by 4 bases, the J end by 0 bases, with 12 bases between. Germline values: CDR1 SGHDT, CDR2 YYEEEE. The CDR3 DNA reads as TGTGCCAGCAGCAAGTTAAGCGGTAGCACAGATACGCAGTATTTT. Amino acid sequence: CASSKLSGSTDTQYF.

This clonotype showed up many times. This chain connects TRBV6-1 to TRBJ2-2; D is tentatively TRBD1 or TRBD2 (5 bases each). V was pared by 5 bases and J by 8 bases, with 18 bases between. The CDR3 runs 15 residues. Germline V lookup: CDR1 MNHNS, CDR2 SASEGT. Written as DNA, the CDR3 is TGTGCCAGCAGTCCCGGGACCCACCGTAGTGGGGAGCTGTTTTTT. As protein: CASSPGTHRSGELFF.

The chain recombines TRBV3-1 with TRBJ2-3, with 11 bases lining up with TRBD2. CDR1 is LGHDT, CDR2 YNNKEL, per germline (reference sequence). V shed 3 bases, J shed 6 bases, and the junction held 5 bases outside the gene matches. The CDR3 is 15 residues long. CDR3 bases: TGTGCCAGCAGCCACGGACTAGCGGGCGGGGATACGCAGTATTTT. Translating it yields CASSHGLAGGDTQYF.

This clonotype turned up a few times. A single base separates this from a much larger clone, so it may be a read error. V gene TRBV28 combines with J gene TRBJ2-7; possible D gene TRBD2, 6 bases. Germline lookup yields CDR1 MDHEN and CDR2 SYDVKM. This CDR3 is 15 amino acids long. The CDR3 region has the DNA TGTGCCAGCAGTCAACAGAAGTGGGACTCCTACGGGCAGTACTTC. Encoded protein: CASSQQKWDSYGQYF.

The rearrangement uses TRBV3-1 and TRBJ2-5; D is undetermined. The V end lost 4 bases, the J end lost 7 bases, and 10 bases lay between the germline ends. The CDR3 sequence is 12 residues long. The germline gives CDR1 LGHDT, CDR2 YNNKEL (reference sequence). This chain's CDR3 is CASSPQVSTQYF. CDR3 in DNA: TGTGCCAGCAGCCCGCAGGTGTCGACCCAGTACTTC.

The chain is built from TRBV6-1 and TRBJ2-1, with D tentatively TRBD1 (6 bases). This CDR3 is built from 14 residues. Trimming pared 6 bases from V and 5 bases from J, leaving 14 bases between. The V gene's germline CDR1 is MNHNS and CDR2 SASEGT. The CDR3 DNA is TGTGCCAGCAGCGAACAGGGAAAGGACAATGAGCAGTTCTTC. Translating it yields CASSEQGKDNEQFF.

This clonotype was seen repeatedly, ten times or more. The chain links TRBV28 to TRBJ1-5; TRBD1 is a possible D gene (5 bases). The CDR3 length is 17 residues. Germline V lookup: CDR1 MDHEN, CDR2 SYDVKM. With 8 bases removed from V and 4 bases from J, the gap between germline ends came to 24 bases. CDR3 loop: CASGGSWEHEDNQPQHF. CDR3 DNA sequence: TGTGCCAGCGGGGGATCTTGGGAGCACGAGGATAATCAGCCCCAGCATTTT.

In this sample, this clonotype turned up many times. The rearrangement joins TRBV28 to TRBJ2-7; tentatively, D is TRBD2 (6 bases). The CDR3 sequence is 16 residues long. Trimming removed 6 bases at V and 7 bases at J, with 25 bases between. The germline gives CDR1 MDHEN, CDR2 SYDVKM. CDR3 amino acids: CASSPPGGTGLREQYF. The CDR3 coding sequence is TGTGCCAGCAGCCCCCCAGGCGGGACCGGGCTACGTGAGCAGTACTTC.